The clone carrying this TCR beta chain showed up just a few times. The antigen remains unidentified. Sample-barcoded 5' priming and a J-beta primer mix drove a second PCR of roughly 7 to 11 cycles. Researchers report that a template-switch adaptor with 12 random nucleotides tagged each cDNA molecule. At least 2.5 million CDR3-containing paired-end reads were obtained per sample. TCRdb redid the calling of the 5' RACE reads with MiXCR, one entry per CDR3 protein. Of some 1,500,000 distinct CDR3 sequences listed, around 40% are singletons. This entry belongs to a study of blood T cells in healthy people across ages. Study results and caveats: It was the long-lived donors that had more naive CD4+ cells and higher diversity than aged donors.

Trimming removed 4 bases from V and 0 bases from J, with 13 bases in between. Germline V gene data show CDR1 as MNHEY and CDR2 as SMNVEV (reference sequence). The CDR3 is 15 amino acids. The receptor's source is a woman aged 18-29 years in good health. The chain links TRBV27 to TRBJ2-7; no reliable D call. Sequencing input: blood. In DNA, the CDR3 is TGTGCCAGCAGTTCCACCAACCGGAGCTCCTACGAGCAGTACTTC. The encoded protein is CASSSTNRSSYEQYF.